A selection of T cell receptor beta chains follows, all from one sample in a study of T cell responses to AZD1222 COVID-19 vaccine. Libraries were prepared by immunoSEQ multiplex PCR; TCRdb keeps only in-frame clonotypes and omits some of them. The sample records some 140,000 clones, 70% to 90% being singletons. The sample consisted of peripheral blood, taken on day 0 of AZD1222 vaccination. All receptors derive from an adult in good health. The CDR3 runs from the conserved cysteine through the conserved F or W. The order of the fields is J gene, D gene, V gene, clone size, CDR3 protein, CDR3 DNA. The D gene is left open where the match is weak. Clone size is shown for a subset of rows, as once, few, many or a class of expanded clone.

J: TRBJ1-4
D: TRBD1
V: TRBV4-1
size: -
CDR3: CASSQDLLRQGGEKLFF
DNA: TGCGCCAGCAGCCAAGATTTGCTTCGACAGGGAGGCGAAAAACTGTTTTTT

J: TRBJ1-1
D: TRBD1
V: TRBV9
size: -
CDR3: CASSVRTTGGQGTEAFF
DNA: TGTGCCAGCAGCGTAAGAACGACAGGGGGACAGGGCACTGAAGCTTTCTTT

J: TRBJ1-1
D: TRBD1
V: TRBV7-8
size: few
CDR3: CASSLGVEGAEGTEAFF
DNA: TGTGCCAGCAGCTTAGGAGTGGAGGGGGCGGAGGGCACTGAAGCTTTCTTT

J: TRBJ1-6
D: TRBD1
V: TRBV19
size: -
CDR3: CASSPRGTYSSPLHF
DNA: TGTGCCAGTAGCCCCAGGGGGACATACTCATCACCCCTCCACTTT

J: TRBJ2-6
D: TRBD1
V: TRBV7-8
size: -
CDR3: CASSWDRGFGANVLTF
DNA: TGTGCCAGCAGCTGGGACAGGGGGTTTGGGGCCAACGTCCTGACTTTC

J: TRBJ2-7
D: TRBD1
V: TRBV4-2
size: -
CDR3: CASSLITGTGDSYEQYF
DNA: TGTGCCAGCAGCCTTATCACCGGGACAGGGGATTCCTACGAGCAGTACTTC

J: TRBJ2-7
D: -
V: TRBV19
size: -
CDR3: CASRVLWDGPYEQYF
DNA: TGTGCCAGTAGAGTTTTATGGGACGGACCCTACGAGCAGTACTTC

J: TRBJ1-6
D: TRBD1
V: TRBV15
size: -
CDR3: CATSSWTGRWALHF
DNA: TGTGCCACCAGCTCCTGGACAGGGCGGTGGGCCCTCCACTTT

J: TRBJ2-6
D: TRBD1
V: TRBV19
size: -
CDR3: CASSIRGRISGANVLTF
DNA: TGTGCCAGTAGTATCAGGGGGCGGATCTCTGGGGCCAACGTCCTGACTTTC

J: TRBJ1-2
D: -
V: TRBV7-9
size: -
CDR3: CASSPFLQGYTF
DNA: TGTGCCAGCAGCCCCTTCCTACAAGGCTACACCTTC

J: TRBJ1-1
D: -
V: TRBV4-1
size: -
CDR3: CASTGSNTEAFF
DNA: TGCGCCAGCACTGGCAGTAACACTGAAGCTTTCTTT

J: TRBJ2-7
D: -
V: TRBV29-1
size: once
CDR3: CSGRTVTYEQYF
DNA: TGCAGCGGGAGGACTGTTACCTACGAGCAGTACTTC

J: TRBJ2-2
D: -
V: TRBV11-2
size: -
CDR3: CASSLGGLRNTGELFF
DNA: TGTGCCAGCAGCTTAGGCGGCCTAAGGAACACCGGGGAGCTGTTTTTT

J: TRBJ1-2
D: -
V: TRBV10-3
size: -
CDR3: CAIRLDGTNYGYTF
DNA: TGTGCCATCAGGCTAGACGGTACTAACTATGGCTACACCTTC

J: TRBJ2-5
D: -
V: TRBV7-2
size: -
CDR3: CASSLDTGHDQETQYF
DNA: TGTGCCAGCAGCTTAGATACAGGACACGATCAAGAGACCCAGTACTTC

J: TRBJ1-1
D: -
V: TRBV2
size: -
CDR3: CASSEQGLNTEAFF
DNA: TGTGCCAGCAGTGAACAGGGTTTGAACACTGAAGCTTTCTTT

J: TRBJ2-5
D: -
V: TRBV7-8
size: -
CDR3: CASSRGTMETQYF
DNA: TGTGCCAGCAGCCGGGGTACAATGGAGACCCAGTACTTC

J: TRBJ1-1
D: -
V: TRBV4-1
size: -
CDR3: CASSQDLQRGNTEAFF
DNA: TGCGCCAGCAGCCAAGATCTTCAGAGGGGGAACACTGAAGCTTTCTTT

J: TRBJ1-2
D: TRBD1
V: TRBV15
size: -
CDR3: CATRRQGAPSGYTF
DNA: TGTGCCACCAGGAGACAGGGGGCCCCTTCTGGCTACACCTTC

J: TRBJ2-3
D: -
V: TRBV24-1
size: -
CDR3: CATSDSAGSTSDTQYF
DNA: TGTGCCACCAGTGATTCCGCAGGATCAACCTCAGATACGCAGTATTTT

J: TRBJ1-1
D: -
V: TRBV5-4
size: -
CDR3: CASSPEIFYNTEAFF
DNA: TGTGCCAGCAGCCCCGAGATCTTTTACAACACTGAAGCTTTCTTT

J: TRBJ2-1
D: -
V: TRBV27
size: -
CDR3: CASRVHDEQFF
DNA: TGTGCCAGCAGGGTTCACGATGAGCAGTTCTTC

J: TRBJ2-7
D: TRBD1
V: TRBV2
size: -
CDR3: CASNDAQGAGEQYF
DNA: TGTGCCAGTAATGACGCACAGGGGGCGGGGGAGCAGTACTTC

J: TRBJ1-4
D: -
V: TRBV5-8
size: -
CDR3: CASSREGGHGEKLFF
DNA: TGTGCCAGCAGCCGTGAGGGGGGGCACGGTGAAAAACTGTTTTTT

J: TRBJ1-6
D: -
V: TRBV23-1
size: -
CDR3: CASSRPANSPLHF
DNA: TGCGCCAGCAGCAGGCCCGCTAATTCACCCCTCCACTTT

J: TRBJ1-5
D: TRBD1
V: TRBV6-5
size: -
CDR3: CASSLTGVQPQHF
DNA: TGTGCCAGCAGTTTGACAGGGGTTCAGCCCCAGCATTTT

J: TRBJ1-2
D: -
V: TRBV5-5
size: -
CDR3: CASRQALDSSFNYGYTF
DNA: TGTGCCAGCAGGCAGGCCTTGGACAGCTCCTTTAACTATGGCTACACCTTC

J: TRBJ1-2
D: -
V: TRBV29-1
size: -
CDR3: CSVVGRGRGGGYTF
DNA: TGCAGCGTTGTAGGGAGAGGGAGGGGCGGGGGCTACACCTTC

J: TRBJ2-1
D: -
V: TRBV2
size: -
CDR3: CASIAYNEQFF
DNA: TGTGCCAGCATTGCCTACAATGAGCAGTTCTTC

J: TRBJ1-1
D: -
V: TRBV7-9
size: -
CDR3: CASTSGSTEAFF
DNA: TGTGCCAGCACCTCCGGGAGCACTGAAGCTTTCTTT

J: TRBJ1-2
D: -
V: TRBV5-6
size: -
CDR3: CASFGRIKDIYGYTF
DNA: TGTGCCAGCTTTGGCAGGATAAAGGATATCTATGGCTACACCTTC

J: TRBJ1-1
D: TRBD1
V: TRBV27
size: -
CDR3: CASSRQGSAEAFF
DNA: TGTGCCAGCAGTAGACAGGGATCGGCTGAAGCTTTCTTT

J: TRBJ1-5
D: -
V: TRBV6-5
size: -
CDR3: CASARNPGLGQPQHF
DNA: TGTGCCAGCGCACGGAACCCAGGGTTGGGTCAGCCCCAGCATTTT

J: TRBJ1-2
D: TRBD1
V: TRBV6-5
size: once
CDR3: CASSYGTGGAYGYTF
DNA: TGTGCCAGCAGTTACGGAACAGGGGGCGCTTATGGCTACACCTTC

J: TRBJ1-5
D: -
V: TRBV19
size: -
CDR3: CASSQLISQPQHF
DNA: TGTGCCAGTAGTCAACTGATCAGCCAGCCCCAGCATTTT

J: TRBJ2-1
D: -
V: TRBV19
size: -
CDR3: CASSKIGGSYNEQFF
DNA: TGTGCCAGTAGTAAGATAGGGGGTTCCTACAATGAGCAGTTCTTC

J: TRBJ1-6
D: -
V: TRBV19
size: few
CDR3: CASSILGKMNSPLHF
DNA: TGTGCCAGTAGTATCCTCGGCAAGATGAATTCACCCCTCCACTTT

J: TRBJ1-5
D: -
V: TRBV28
size: -
CDR3: CASSFSGRNQPQHF
DNA: TGTGCCAGCAGTTTCAGTGGACGCAATCAGCCCCAGCATTTT

J: TRBJ2-7
D: TRBD2
V: TRBV28
size: -
CDR3: CASSLLASGLAVYEQYF
DNA: TGTGCCAGCAGTTTACTTGCCTCGGGACTAGCGGTCTACGAGCAGTACTTC

J: TRBJ2-7
D: TRBD2
V: TRBV30
size: few
CDR3: CAWSGPSGLSYEQYF
DNA: TGTGCCTGGAGTGGGCCTAGCGGACTTTCCTACGAGCAGTACTTC

J: TRBJ2-5
D: TRBD2
V: TRBV4-1
size: -
CDR3: CASSPGLAGGQETQYF
DNA: TGCGCCAGCAGCCCCGGACTAGCGGGGGGACAAGAGACCCAGTACTTC

J: TRBJ2-5
D: -
V: TRBV7-3
size: -
CDR3: CASSPQGAETQYF
DNA: TGTGCCAGCAGTCCCCAGGGTGCAGAGACCCAGTACTTC

J: TRBJ2-1
D: TRBD2
V: TRBV10-2
size: -
CDR3: CASRSGSFRKNEQFF
DNA: TGCGCCAGCAGGAGCGGGAGCTTCCGGAAAAATGAGCAGTTCTTC

J: TRBJ1-2
D: -
V: TRBV27
size: -
CDR3: CASSSGDSQVPYGYTF
DNA: TGTGCCAGCAGTTCCGGAGACTCACAGGTCCCCTATGGCTACACCTTC

J: TRBJ1-2
D: -
V: TRBV4-2
size: once
CDR3: CASSQDAGTTTDYGYTF
DNA: TGTGCCAGCAGCCAAGACGCCGGGACCACTACCGACTATGGCTACACCTTC

J: TRBJ2-1
D: TRBD2
V: TRBV6-4
size: -
CDR3: CASSDVGLAGGKQFF
DNA: TGTGCCAGCAGTGACGTAGGGCTAGCGGGAGGGAAACAGTTCTTC

J: TRBJ1-2
D: -
V: TRBV19
size: -
CDR3: CASSQGTYGYTF
DNA: TGTGCCAGTAGTCAGGGCACTTATGGCTACACCTTC

J: TRBJ2-2
D: -
V: TRBV28
size: -
CDR3: CATRMRRVTGELFF
DNA: TGTGCCACCAGGATGAGGCGGGTGACCGGGGAGCTGTTTTTT

J: TRBJ2-7
D: -
V: TRBV7-2
size: -
CDR3: CASSLSSYEQYF
DNA: TGTGCCAGCAGCTTAAGCTCCTACGAGCAGTACTTC

J: TRBJ2-3
D: -
V: TRBV9
size: -
CDR3: CASSPSTDTQYF
DNA: TGTGCCAGCAGCCCGAGCACAGATACGCAGTATTTT

J: TRBJ1-6
D: -
V: TRBV5-4
size: -
CDR3: CASSLDQGMGISPLHF
DNA: TGTGCCAGCAGCTTGGATCAGGGGATGGGGATTTCACCCCTCCACTTT

J: TRBJ1-5
D: -
V: TRBV13
size: -
CDR3: CASSLGYPNQPQHF
DNA: TGTGCCAGCAGCTTAGGCTACCCGAATCAGCCCCAGCATTTT

J: TRBJ1-1
D: -
V: TRBV28
size: once
CDR3: CASSFLNTEAFF
DNA: TGTGCCAGCAGTTTCCTAAACACTGAAGCTTTCTTT